This T cell receptor (beta chain) was sequenced for a study of cytomegalovirus exposure and HLA in healthy donors. The length of the CDR3 is 12 residues. Trimming removed 4 bases at V and 4 bases at J, with 7 bases between. Germline CDR1 reads MNHNS; CDR2 reads SASEGT. The PCR had 60 Vbeta and 13 Jbeta primers. Produced via immunoSEQ multiplex PCR; TCRdb's table is partial and in-frame only. Of 120,000 to 150,000 clones detected, around 77% appear once; the ten largest clones hold about 6.7%. This cohort consisted of healthy bone marrow donors. J is TRBJ1-2 and V is TRBV6-1; D is unresolved. The sample consisted of PBMCs. The TCR was taken from a woman between 40 and 55 years old in good health and CMV-seropositive. This CDR3 reads CASSASSYGYTF. CDR3 DNA sequence: TGTGCCAGCAGTGCCTCTTCCTATGGCTACACCTTC.